This entry features one T cell receptor (beta chain) sequence. The sample comes from a study of metastatic and nonmetastatic thyroid tumors. This CDR3 has 15 residues. Trimming cost V 7 bases and J 2 bases, with 12 bases left between them. Prior to thyroid surgery, none of the patients had received any treatment. MiXCR re-clonotyped the PCR reads for TCRdb. The sample lists around 40,000 clones, roughly 13% occurring once. The V call is TRBV12-3 or TRBV12-4, the J call TRBJ2-6; no firm D call. This TCR was sampled from a female donor with papillary thyroid cancer or a benign thyroid nodule (not recorded which). Some clones in this sample may be carry-over from other donors' samples. Specimen: blood. CDR3 sequence reads: CASTYTGAGANVLTF. In nucleotides, the CDR3 is TGTGCCAGCACTTACACTGGGGCTGGGGCCAACGTCCTGACTTTC.